The clone carrying this T cell receptor (beta chain) was seen only once. What it binds is unknown. Measured with immunoSEQ multiplex PCR; TCRdb has only the in-frame clones, and not every one. The sample shows under 600,000 clones, around 95% of them seen only once. This specimen belongs to a study of shared clonotypes between healthy human individuals. Broader study findings: Several donors shared approximately 5% of their naive CD4 clonotypes.

The CDR3 totals 18 residues. Trimming at V came to 10 bases and at J to 2 bases, leaving 17 bases not matched to a gene. Germline loops: CDR1 MDHEN, CDR2 SYDVKM. V gene TRBV28 combines with J gene TRBJ2-6; 7 bases are a match to TRBD2. The origin of this receptor is a woman in her thirties in good health. The sequenced sample was naive CD4+ T cells sorted from blood. Subset here: CD45RA+ positively selected. The CDR3 reads CATLEPAGPLTGANVLTF. The CDR3 bases are TGTGCCACCCTAGAACCAGCGGGACCCCTAACTGGGGCCAACGTCCTGACTTTC.